This T cell receptor beta chain comes out of a study of early T cells in non-severe SARS-CoV-2 infection. Looking at the study overall: Chains stayed unpaired after sequencing of bulk RNA from unsorted whole blood. Study findings and constraints: Private and CD4 specificities were missed by VDJdb matching, which favored anti-spike CD8 responses.

This clonotype was seen only a few times. Its cognate antigen is unknown. Unique molecular identifiers (one per individual cDNA molecule) were attached. TCRdb independently ran MiXCR on the 5' RACE reads; one entry per CDR3 protein. The sample has about 25,000 distinct CDR3 sequences; about 4.4% are singletons. CDR1 and CDR2 (germline): SEHNR, FQNEAQ (reference sequence). The CDR3 runs 13 residues. Trimming shortened V by 1 base and J by 4 bases, and 7 bases separated the two germline ends. The material sequenced was whole blood. The chain uses TRBV7-9 and TRBJ1-2; no clear D gene. This clonotype was sampled from an adult who was a healthcare worker with PCR-confirmed SARS-CoV-2 infection or an uninfected control (not recorded which). CDR3 coding DNA: TGTGCCAGCAGCTTAGACGGATTCTATGGCTACACCTTC. Amino acids: CASSLDGFYGYTF.